Listed below are T cell receptor beta chains from one sample, sequenced in a study of T-cell memory formation after mild COVID-19. MiXCR, applied by TCRdb to the 5' RACE reads, yields one record per CDR3 protein. Of 580,000 or so distinct CDR3 sequences in the sample, around 15% were seen once. Sequencing was done on a sample of PBMCs or a T cell subset sorted from them (not recorded which). The receptors shown here come from an adult woman who had mild COVID-19 (a few samples of this study predate the infection). Cell type and time point are not known. Each CDR3 is given with its conserved first and last residue. The D gene is left open where the match is weak. Rows may omit the clone size; those that give it use once, few, many or a size class.

d_gene	v_gene	j_gene	abundance	CDR3aa	CDR3nt
TRBD2	TRBV6-2/TRBV6-3	TRBJ2-1	-	CASTQQLAGGPGNEQFF	TGTGCCAGCACCCAACAACTAGCGGGAGGGCCGGGTAATGAGCAGTTCTTC
-	TRBV30	TRBJ2-7	-	CAWSVKTVEGADEQYF	TGTGCCTGGAGTGTCAAGACGGTGGAGGGAGCGGACGAGCAGTACTTC
TRBD2	TRBV5-4	TRBJ2-1	-	CASRLAGGPDEQFF	TGTGCCAGCAGACTAGCGGGGGGGCCGGATGAGCAGTTCTTC
-	TRBV5-1	TRBJ1-2	-	CASSSDAQGYGYTF	TGCGCCAGCAGCTCAGACGCACAGGGCTATGGCTACACCTTC
-	TRBV12-3/TRBV12-4	TRBJ1-2	-	CASSLSILYGYTF	TGTGCCAGCAGTTTGAGCATTCTGTATGGCTACACCTTC
-	TRBV7-3	TRBJ2-3	few	CASSSGREDTQYF	TGTGCCAGCAGCTCCGGACGAGAAGATACGCAGTATTTT
-	TRBV19	TRBJ2-3	few	CASSSTAAPSTDTQYF	TGTGCCAGTAGTTCTACCGCAGCGCCTAGCACAGATACGCAGTATTTT
-	TRBV7-9	TRBJ1-1	-	CASSSSSGTEAFF	TGTGCCAGCAGCTCCTCTTCTGGAACTGAAGCTTTCTTT
-	TRBV24-1	TRBJ1-1	-	CATSDTFGSEAFF	TGTGCCACCAGTGACACTTTCGGGTCTGAAGCTTTCTTT
TRBD2	TRBV4-1	TRBJ2-7	-	CASSQGRLAGGFYEQYF	TGCGCCAGCAGCCAAGGCCGGCTAGCGGGGGGCTTCTACGAGCAGTACTTC
TRBD1	TRBV20-1	TRBJ1-6	-	CSARDMQGGHNSPLHF	TGCAGTGCTAGAGATATGCAGGGGGGGCATAATTCACCCCTCCACTTT
TRBD1	TRBV7-2	TRBJ1-4	-	CASSKPPQGKGVEKLFF	TGTGCCAGCAGCAAGCCTCCACAGGGGAAGGGAGTTGAAAAACTGTTTTTT
TRBD1	TRBV7-9	TRBJ1-2	-	CASKKQGTGYTF	TGTGCCAGCAAAAAACAGGGGACTGGCTACACCTTC
-	TRBV29-1	TRBJ1-1	-	CSAIRGVMNTEAFF	TGCAGCGCAATAAGGGGGGTTATGAACACTGAAGCTTTCTTT
TRBD1	TRBV3-1	TRBJ2-7	-	CASSQRWTGFSYEQYF	TGTGCCAGCAGCCAAAGATGGACAGGATTCTCCTACGAGCAGTACTTC
TRBD2	TRBV4-2	TRBJ2-5	few	CASSKKATSGGAGQETQYF	TGTGCCAGCAGTAAAAAGGCGACTAGCGGGGGGGCGGGGCAAGAGACCCAGTACTTC
-	TRBV7-9	TRBJ1-1	-	CASSSSLAGERTEAFF	TGTGCCAGCAGCAGTAGCCTTGCCGGGGAGAGGACTGAAGCTTTCTTT
-	TRBV7-9	TRBJ2-4	many	CASSSGAFLAKNIQYF	TGTGCCAGCAGCTCTGGGGCGTTTCTAGCCAAAAACATTCAGTACTTC
-	TRBV30	TRBJ1-6	-	CAWSVGVLSPLHF	TGTGCCTGGAGTGTAGGGGTCCTCTCACCCCTCCACTTT
-	TRBV12-3/TRBV12-4	TRBJ1-2	many	CASSLGVGYTF	TGTGCCAGCAGTTTGGGGGTCGGCTACACCTTC
-	TRBV7-9	TRBJ1-3	-	CASSLDSPSGNTIYF	TGTGCCAGCAGCTTAGACAGCCCCTCTGGAAACACCATATATTTT
TRBD1	TRBV7-6	TRBJ1-6	-	CASSLAGEDRGLSPLHF	TGTGCCAGCAGCTTAGCTGGGGAGGACAGGGGGCTCTCACCCCTCCACTTT
-	TRBV9	TRBJ2-1	many	CASSVAGGGSGELYNEQFF	TGTGCCAGCAGCGTAGCAGGGGGTGGTAGCGGTGAACTCTACAATGAGCAGTTCTTC
-	TRBV7-2	TRBJ2-2	many	CASSLWEERTGELFF	TGTGCCAGCAGCTTATGGGAAGAGAGAACCGGGGAGCTGTTTTTT
-	TRBV5-1	TRBJ1-6	few	CASGPGNYNSPLHF	TGCGCCAGCGGGCCGGGGAACTATAATTCACCCCTCCACTTT
TRBD1	TRBV30	TRBJ1-1	few	CAWNGQGAGGSEAFF	TGTGCCTGGAATGGACAGGGGGCGGGCGGTTCCGAAGCTTTCTTT
TRBD1	TRBV5-1	TRBJ2-1	few	CASSLGDRAYNEQFF	TGCGCCAGCAGCTTGGGGGACAGGGCCTACAATGAGCAGTTCTTC
TRBD1	TRBV12-3/TRBV12-4	TRBJ1-1	-	CASSLPGQGGTEAFF	TGTGCCAGCAGCCTCCCGGGACAGGGGGGCACTGAAGCTTTCTTT
TRBD2	TRBV20-1	TRBJ2-7	many	CSAPLPGGSSYEQYF	TGCAGTGCTCCTCTACCGGGGGGGAGCTCCTACGAGCAGTACTTC
TRBD2	TRBV24-1	TRBJ2-1	-	CATSDLGTSAGSEQFF	TGTGCCACCAGTGATTTGGGGACTAGCGCGGGTAGTGAGCAGTTCTTC
-	TRBV11-1	TRBJ1-1	few	CASSPQGYTEAFF	TGTGCCAGCAGCCCTCAGGGGTACACTGAAGCTTTCTTT
-	TRBV19	TRBJ1-5	-	CASSDSHQPQHF	TGTGCCAGTAGTGACTCTCATCAGCCCCAGCATTTT
-	TRBV6-5	TRBJ2-7	-	CATLASAGEQYF	TGTGCCACCCTGGCCTCTGCGGGGGAGCAGTACTTC
-	TRBV20-1	TRBJ1-3	-	CSARDAQGFSGNTIYF	TGCAGTGCTAGAGATGCCCAGGGCTTCTCTGGAAACACCATATATTTT
-	TRBV4-2	TRBJ2-3	-	CASSQAGTSFNTQYF	TGTGCCAGCAGCCAGGCCGGGACTTCTTTCAATACGCAGTATTTT
-	TRBV28	TRBJ1-2	-	CASSPRGVGGYTF	TGTGCCAGCAGTCCCCGCGGAGTGGGCGGCTACACCTTC
-	TRBV20-1	TRBJ2-2	-	CSANIGTFYTGELFF	TGCAGTGCAAACATCGGGACATTTTACACCGGGGAGCTGTTTTTT
-	TRBV19	TRBJ2-6	few	CASSLGPTDLSGANVLTF	TGTGCCAGTAGCCTGGGACCGACCGACCTCTCTGGGGCCAACGTCCTGACTTTC
-	TRBV5-1	TRBJ2-5	-	CASSLGTQQETQYF	TGCGCCAGCAGCTTAGGGACGCAGCAAGAGACCCAGTACTTC
-	TRBV29-1	TRBJ2-7	few	CSVEGGEGFGYEQYF	TGCAGCGTTGAAGGGGGTGAGGGATTTGGCTACGAGCAGTACTTC
-	TRBV6-5	TRBJ1-2	-	CASRTVGGKSNYGYTF	TGTGCCAGCAGAACAGTGGGGGGCAAGTCTAACTATGGCTACACCTTC
-	TRBV2	TRBJ1-1	few	CASWVAGRRNTEAFF	TGTGCCAGCTGGGTTGCAGGCCGGAGGAACACTGAAGCTTTCTTT
TRBD2	TRBV20-1	TRBJ2-1	few	CSARGLAGGGNEQFF	TGCAGTGCTAGAGGACTAGCGGGAGGTGGCAATGAGCAGTTCTTC
TRBD2	TRBV6-6	TRBJ2-3	-	CASSYLPRLAQPQDTQYF	TGTGCCAGCAGTTACCTCCCCCGACTAGCGCAACCTCAGGATACGCAGTATTTT
TRBD2	TRBV7-2	TRBJ2-2	few	CASSLPGLAGDTGELFF	TGTGCCAGCAGCCTCCCTGGGCTAGCGGGGGACACCGGGGAGCTGTTTTTT
-	TRBV20-1	TRBJ1-2	-	CSARGPNSYGYTF	TGCAGTGCTAGAGGACCTAACAGCTATGGCTACACCTTC
-	TRBV5-1	TRBJ1-1	-	CASTQGSHGRNTEAFF	TGCGCCAGCACTCAAGGATCCCACGGCCGGAACACTGAAGCTTTCTTT
-	TRBV4-1	TRBJ1-4	-	CASSQAGRTNEKLFF	TGCGCCAGCAGCCAAGCAGGGAGAACTAATGAAAAACTGTTTTTT
TRBD2	TRBV20-1	TRBJ2-3	-	CSASKAGGADTQYF	TGCAGTGCTTCCAAAGCGGGAGGCGCAGATACGCAGTATTTT
-	TRBV5-1	TRBJ2-7	-	CASSLEAVVSSYEQYF	TGCGCCAGCAGCTTGGAGGCAGTCGTAAGCTCCTACGAGCAGTACTTC